A selection of T cell receptor beta chains follows, all from one sample in a study of somatic mutations in cytotoxic T cells in rheumatoid arthritis. Assay: immunoSEQ multiplex PCR; the TCRdb copy retains only in-frame clones and omits some. The sample lists about 14,000 clones; 77% were seen once. Sample: CD8+ T cells sorted from blood. The receptors were sampled from an adult with rheumatoid arthritis. CDR3s leave out the opening cysteine and the closing phenylalanine or tryptophan. Each record gives: V gene, J gene, CDR3 protein.

>TRBV28|TRBJ1-2
ASNPGEGFRIGYT
>TRBV9|TRBJ1-1
ASSPGGNTEAF
>TRBV28|TRBJ2-2
ASSSGTANTGELF
>TRBV7-9|TRBJ2-2
ASSPRGAGVNTGELF
>TRBV5-8|TRBJ1-5
ASSPGFEPQH
>TRBV15|TRBJ2-3
ATSPSRGWTDTQY
>TRBV4-2|TRBJ1-1
ASSQGSNTEAF
>TRBV9|TRBJ2-5
ASSVGSRALQTQY
>TRBV6-6|TRBJ2-7
ASNSLAEQY
>TRBV5-1|TRBJ2-5
ASSLGRGLQETQY
>TRBV7-8|TRBJ2-3
ASSLGQTQY
>TRBV4-1|TRBJ2-7
ASSPSSQIHSYEQY
>TRBV11-2|TRBJ2-5
ASSARLASLWETQY
>TRBV27|TRBJ1-6
ASSFISGTTNSPLH
>TRBV6-5|TRBJ2-1
ASRPGQGYNEQF
>TRBV5-6|TRBJ2-7
ASSLADEQY
>TRBV27|TRBJ2-3
ASSFRAGGTDTQY
>TRBV6-5|TRBJ1-1
ASSYSVTTEAF
>TRBV7-9|TRBJ2-1
ASSSLGGWNEQF
>TRBV5-6|TRBJ1-1
ASSMILGQVEAF
>TRBV9|TRBJ1-1
ASSVDQQRGTNTEAF
>TRBV5-1|TRBJ2-2
ASSNIDTSGDTGELF
>TRBV7-8|TRBJ2-5
ASSRNTPDSQVGTQY
>TRBV2|TRBJ2-3
ASSRTSGGPLAQY
>TRBV4-2|TRBJ1-5
ASSQDKGAQPQH
>TRBV19|TRBJ2-2
ASSIGTLKTGELF
>TRBV6-1|TRBJ2-2
ASSEWTGVTGELF
>TRBV7-8|TRBJ2-4
ASGYGTAKNIQY
>TRBV6-5|TRBJ2-2
ASSQGNTGELF
>TRBV2|TRBJ1-5
ASSYVYSSNQPQH
>TRBV2|TRBJ1-6
ASSDTQKHSPLH
>TRBV2|TRBJ1-1
ASSEAWGTEAF
>TRBV29-1|TRBJ1-1
SVFRVGTEAF
>TRBV12-5|TRBJ1-5
ASVHPPGGGYSNQPQH
>TRBV25-1|TRBJ1-2
ASSLGDYGYT
>TRBV10-3|TRBJ2-1
AISESVSGGNNEQF
>TRBV6-1|TRBJ1-5
ASGRDRGDQPQH
>TRBV28|TRBJ1-5
ASRDVDRYNQPQH
>TRBV4-2|TRBJ2-5
ASSQDGIPIAGLTRETQY
>TRBV19|TRBJ1-6
ASSHQGVASPLH
>TRBV6-1|TRBJ2-1
ASSEHLRQGGSNEQF
>TRBV7-6|TRBJ2-3
ASSFISQGGSDTQY
>TRBV6-4|TRBJ2-3
ASSIGQGPPDTQY
>TRBV29-1|TRBJ2-7
SVEDGPYEVQY
>TRBV5-4|TRBJ1-4
ASSGTDEKLF
>TRBV10-3|TRBJ2-2
AAGPRDSNTGELF
>TRBV4-1|TRBJ2-1
ASSSGGGLRNEQF
>TRBV7-9|TRBJ1-5
ASSLGHDAQH
>TRBV5-5|TRBJ2-5
ASSFRTGASQETQY
>TRBV2|TRBJ2-1
ASRPERSYNEQF